The sequence of this TCR beta chain was determined in a study of naive and memory T cell subsets. An equimolar mix of two oligonucleotides served as the beta constant-region primer for TRBC1 and TRBC2. TCRdb used MiXCR to reprocess the UMI-ligation and nested PCR reads, holding one entry per CDR3 protein. The sample has about 85,000 distinct CDR3 sequences, roughly 14% seen once. Alpha and beta libraries were amplified separately from the second PCR onward. This CDR3 comprises 16 residues. CDR1 MDHEN and CDR2 SYDVKM come from the germline V gene. Trimming left V 2 bases short and J 2 bases short, with 15 bases between.

The origin of this receptor is a human donor in good health. Sequenced: central memory CD4+ T cells from blood. The chain is built from TRBV28 and TRBJ1-1, with D unclear. The CDR3 DNA sequence: TGTGCCAGCAGTTTAGGGTGGCGCGGGGTTAACACTGAAGCTTTCTTT. The encoded protein is CASSLGWRGVNTEAFF.